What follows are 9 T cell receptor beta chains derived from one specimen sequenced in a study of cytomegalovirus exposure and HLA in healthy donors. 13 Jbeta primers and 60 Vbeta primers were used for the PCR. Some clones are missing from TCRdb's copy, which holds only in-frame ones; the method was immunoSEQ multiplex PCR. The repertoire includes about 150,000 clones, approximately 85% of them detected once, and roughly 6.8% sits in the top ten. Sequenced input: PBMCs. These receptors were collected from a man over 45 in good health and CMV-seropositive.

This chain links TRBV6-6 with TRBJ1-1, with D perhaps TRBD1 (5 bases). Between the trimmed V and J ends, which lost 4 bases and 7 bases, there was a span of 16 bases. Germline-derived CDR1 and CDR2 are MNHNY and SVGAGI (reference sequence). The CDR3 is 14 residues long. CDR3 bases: TGTGCCAGCAGTTCGACCAGGGTGGGGGGTGAAGCTTTCTTT. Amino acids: CASSSTRVGGEAFF.

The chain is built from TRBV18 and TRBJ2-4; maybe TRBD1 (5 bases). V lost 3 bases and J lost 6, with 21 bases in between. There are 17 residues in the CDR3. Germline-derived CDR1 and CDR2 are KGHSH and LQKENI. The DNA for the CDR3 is TGTGCCAGCTCACCGTGGCAGGGCGCCGATTTAGGAAACATTCAGTACTTC. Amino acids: CASSPWQGADLGNIQYF. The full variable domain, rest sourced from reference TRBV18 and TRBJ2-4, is NAGVMQNPRHLVRRRGQEARLRCSPMKGHSHVYWYRQLPEEGLKFMVYLQKENIIDESGMPKERFSAEFPKEGPSILRIQQVVRGDSAAYFCASSPWQGADLGNIQYFGAGTRLSVL.

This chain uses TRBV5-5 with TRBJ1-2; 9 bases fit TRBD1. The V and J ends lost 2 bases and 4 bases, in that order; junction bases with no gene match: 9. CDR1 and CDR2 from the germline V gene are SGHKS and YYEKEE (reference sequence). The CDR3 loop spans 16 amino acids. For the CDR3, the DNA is TGTGCCAGCAGCTTCTTACAGGGGGCGCTTAGCTATGGCTACACCTTC. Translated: CASSFLQGALSYGYTF.

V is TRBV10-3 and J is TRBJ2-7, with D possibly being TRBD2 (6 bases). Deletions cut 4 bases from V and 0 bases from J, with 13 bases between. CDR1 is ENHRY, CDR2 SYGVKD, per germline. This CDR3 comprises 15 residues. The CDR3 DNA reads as TGTGCCATCAGTGGGGGACTTTCCTTCTCCTACGAGCAGTACTTC. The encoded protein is CAISGGLSFSYEQYF.

CDR3: CASSIAGQGEAYNEQFF. CDR3 sequence (DNA): TGTGCCAGTAGTATCGCAGGACAGGGGGAGGCCTACAATGAGCAGTTCTTC. The chain is built from TRBV19 and TRBJ2-1, with 10 bases aligning to TRBD1. CDR3 length equals 17 residues. V lost 3 bases to trimming and J lost 2 bases; unmatched junction nucleotides: 7. Germline-derived CDR1 and CDR2 are LNHDA and SQIVND (reference sequence).

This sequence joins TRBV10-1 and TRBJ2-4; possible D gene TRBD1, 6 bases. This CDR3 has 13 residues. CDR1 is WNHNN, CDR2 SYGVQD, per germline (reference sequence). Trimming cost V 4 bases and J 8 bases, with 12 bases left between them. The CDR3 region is CASSGNRVYIQYF. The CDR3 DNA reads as TGCGCCAGCAGTGGGAACAGGGTATACATTCAGTACTTC.

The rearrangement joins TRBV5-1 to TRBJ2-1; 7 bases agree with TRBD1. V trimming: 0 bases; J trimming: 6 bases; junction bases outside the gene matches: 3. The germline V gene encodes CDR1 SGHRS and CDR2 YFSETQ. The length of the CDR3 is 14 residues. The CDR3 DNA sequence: TGCGCCAGCAGCTTGGGCGCAGGGGGCAATGAGCAGTTCTTC. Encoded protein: CASSLGAGGNEQFF.

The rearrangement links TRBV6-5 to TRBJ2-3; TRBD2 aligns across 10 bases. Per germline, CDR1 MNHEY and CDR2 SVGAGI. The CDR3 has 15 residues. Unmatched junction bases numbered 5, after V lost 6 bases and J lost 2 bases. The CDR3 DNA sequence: TGTGCCAGCAGGGGACTAGCGAGTGACACAGATACGCAGTATTTT. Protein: CASRGLASDTDTQYF.

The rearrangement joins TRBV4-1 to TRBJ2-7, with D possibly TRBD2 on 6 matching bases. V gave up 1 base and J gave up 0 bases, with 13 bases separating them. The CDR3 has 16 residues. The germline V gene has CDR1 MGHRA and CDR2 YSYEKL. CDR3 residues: CASSQVEGFTSYEQYF. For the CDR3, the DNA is TGCGCCAGCAGCCAAGTGGAGGGGTTTACCTCCTACGAGCAGTACTTC.